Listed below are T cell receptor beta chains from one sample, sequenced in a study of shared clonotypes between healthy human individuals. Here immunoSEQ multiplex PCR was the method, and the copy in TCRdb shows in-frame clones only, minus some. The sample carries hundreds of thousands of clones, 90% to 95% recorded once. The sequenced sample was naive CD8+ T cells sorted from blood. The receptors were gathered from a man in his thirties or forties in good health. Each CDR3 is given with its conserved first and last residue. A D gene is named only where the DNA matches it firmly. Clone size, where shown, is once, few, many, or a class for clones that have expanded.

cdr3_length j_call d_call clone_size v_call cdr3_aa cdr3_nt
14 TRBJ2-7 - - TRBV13 CASSTLDSKYEQYF TGTGCCAGCAGCACCCTGGACAGTAAGTACGAGCAGTACTTC
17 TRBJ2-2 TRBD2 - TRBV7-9 CASSSGTSGINTGELFF TGTGCCAGCAGCTCCGGGACTAGCGGGATAAACACCGGGGAGCTGTTTTTT
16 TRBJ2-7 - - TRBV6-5 CASSYSYGDKLDERYF TGTGCCAGCAGTTATTCGTACGGGGACAAACTCGACGAGCGGTACTTC
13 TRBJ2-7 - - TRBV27 CASSLDSSYEQYF TGTGCCAGCAGTCTTGACAGCTCCTACGAGCAGTACTTC
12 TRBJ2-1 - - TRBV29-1 CSAGWAYNEQFF TGCAGCGCCGGTTGGGCTTACAATGAGCAGTTCTTC
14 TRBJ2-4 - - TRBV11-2 CASSPGTGWYIQYF TGTGCCAGCAGCCCGGGGACCGGCTGGTACATTCAGTACTTC
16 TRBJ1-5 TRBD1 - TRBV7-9 CASSLITGQGGEPQHF TGTGCCAGCAGCTTGATTACGGGACAGGGGGGAGAGCCCCAGCATTTT
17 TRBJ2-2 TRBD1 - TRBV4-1 CASSQTMGQLNTGELFF TGCGCCAGCAGCCAAACCATGGGACAGTTAAACACCGGGGAGCTGTTTTTT
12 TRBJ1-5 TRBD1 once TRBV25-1 CASQTGNQPQHF TGTGCCAGTCAGACAGGGAATCAGCCCCAGCATTTT
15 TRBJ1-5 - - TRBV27 CASSFYGLSNQPQHF TGTGCCAGCAGTTTTTATGGGTTGAGCAATCAGCCCCAGCATTTT
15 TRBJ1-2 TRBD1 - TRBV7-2 CASSYPIQGARGYTF TGTGCCAGCAGCTACCCGATTCAGGGGGCACGTGGCTACACCTTC
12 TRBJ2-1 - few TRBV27 CASSSLGDEQFF TGTGCCAGCAGTTCCCTGGGGGATGAGCAGTTCTTC
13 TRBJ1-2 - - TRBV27 CASSSSGDYGYTF TGTGCCAGCAGTTCTTCAGGGGACTATGGCTACACCTTC
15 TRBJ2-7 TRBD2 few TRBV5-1 CASSSTSGSSYEQYF TGCGCCAGCAGCTCAACTAGCGGGAGCTCCTACGAGCAGTACTTC
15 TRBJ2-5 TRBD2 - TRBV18 CASSPGTSGQETQYF TGTGCCAGCTCACCAGGGACTAGCGGCCAAGAGACCCAGTACTTC
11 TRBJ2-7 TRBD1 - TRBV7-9 CASSQDRAQYF TGTGCCAGCAGCCAGGACAGGGCCCAGTACTTC
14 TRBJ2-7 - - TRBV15 CATSRDLGTYEQYF TGTGCCACCAGCAGAGACCTGGGGACCTACGAGCAGTACTTC
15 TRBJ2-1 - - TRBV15 CATSRLGSSYNEQFF TGTGCCACCAGCAGGCTGGGGAGCTCCTACAATGAGCAGTTCTTC
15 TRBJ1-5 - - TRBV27 CASSPHTRTNQPQHF TGTGCCAGCAGTCCCCATACGAGGACAAATCAGCCCCAGCATTTT
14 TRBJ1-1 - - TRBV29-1 CSVAGGELNTEAFF TGCAGCGTAGCCGGTGGGGAACTTAACACTGAAGCTTTCTTT
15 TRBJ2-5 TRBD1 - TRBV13 CASSSPLTGVETQYF TGTGCCAGCAGCTCTCCCCTTACAGGGGTAGAGACCCAGTACTTC
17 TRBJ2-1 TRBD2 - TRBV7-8 CASSLDVYGTTYNEQFF TGTGCCAGCAGCTTAGATGTTTACGGGACTACCTACAATGAGCAGTTCTTC
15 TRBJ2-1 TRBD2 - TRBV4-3 CASSPTSGRGNEQFF TGCGCCAGCAGCCCGACTAGCGGGAGGGGAAATGAGCAGTTCTTC
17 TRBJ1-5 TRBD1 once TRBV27 CASSLLGGGQSNQPQHF TGTGCCAGCAGTTTACTTGGCGGGGGACAGAGTAATCAGCCCCAGCATTTT
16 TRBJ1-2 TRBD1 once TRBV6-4 CASTDPGDRGNYGYTF TGTGCCAGCACCGACCCGGGGGACAGGGGGAACTATGGCTACACCTTC
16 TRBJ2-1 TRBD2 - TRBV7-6 CASSLRKLAGEGGQFF TGTGCCAGCAGCTTAAGAAAGCTAGCGGGGGAAGGAGGGCAGTTCTTC
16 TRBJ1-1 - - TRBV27 CASSLGTYPGGTEAFF TGTGCCAGCAGTTTAGGGACTTATCCCGGGGGCACTGAAGCTTTCTTT
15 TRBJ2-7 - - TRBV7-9 CASSLGGLDSYEQYF TGTGCCAGCAGCTTAGGGGGACTTGACTCCTACGAGCAGTACTTC
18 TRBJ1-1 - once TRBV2 CASSEAVAGAGLNTEAFF TGTGCCAGCAGTGAAGCGGTCGCAGGGGCCGGCTTGAACACTGAAGCTTTCTTT
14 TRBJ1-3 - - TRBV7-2 CASSLPQTGNTIYF TGTGCCAGCAGCTTACCCCAGACTGGAAACACCATATATTTT
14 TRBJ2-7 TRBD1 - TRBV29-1 CSVLHRDRGHEQYF TGCAGCGTTCTACACCGGGACAGGGGGCACGAGCAGTACTTC
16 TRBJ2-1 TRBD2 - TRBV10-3 CAISEERTSRYNEQFF TGTGCCATCAGTGAGGAACGGACTAGTAGGTACAATGAGCAGTTCTTC
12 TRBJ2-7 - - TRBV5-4 CASSLAGNEQYF TGTGCCAGCAGCTTGGCAGGGAACGAGCAGTACTTC
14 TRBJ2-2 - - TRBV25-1 CASSEGAQAGELFF TGTGCCAGCAGTGAGGGGGCGCAGGCCGGGGAGCTGTTTTTT
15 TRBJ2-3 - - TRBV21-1 CASSKGGQGTDTQYF TGTGCCAGCAGCAAAGGGGGACAGGGCACAGATACGCAGTATTTT
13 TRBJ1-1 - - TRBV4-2 CASSLRGNTEAFF TGTGCCAGCAGCTTACGGGGCAACACTGAAGCTTTCTTT
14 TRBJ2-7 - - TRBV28 CASSFGPPGDEQYF TGTGCCAGCAGTTTTGGTCCCCCTGGAGACGAGCAGTACTTC
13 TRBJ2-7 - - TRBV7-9 CASSLGRNYEQYF TGTGCCAGCAGCTTAGGTCGAAACTACGAGCAGTACTTC
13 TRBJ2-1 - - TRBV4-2 CASSQDLSGFGFF TGTGCCAGCAGCCAAGATCTTTCGGGTTTCGGGTTCTTC
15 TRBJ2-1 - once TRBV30 CASQRPTGDYNEQFF TGTGCCTCTCAACGGCCGACGGGGGACTACAATGAGCAGTTCTTC
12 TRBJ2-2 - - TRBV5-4 CASSFGGGELFF TGTGCCAGCAGCTTTGGGGGCGGGGAGCTGTTTTTT
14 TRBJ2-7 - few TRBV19 CASSMGPRGWEQYF TGTGCCAGTAGTATGGGTCCCCGAGGTTGGGAGCAGTACTTC
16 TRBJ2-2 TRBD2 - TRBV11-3 CASSEGLAGFTGELFF TGTGCCAGCAGCGAGGGACTAGCGGGGTTCACCGGGGAGCTGTTTTTT
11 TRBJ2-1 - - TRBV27 CASEAYNEQFF TGTGCCAGCGAGGCGTACAATGAGCAGTTCTTC
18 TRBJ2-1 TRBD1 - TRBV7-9 CASSPNWRQGAIIYEQFF TGTGCCAGCAGCCCTAATTGGCGACAGGGGGCTATTATCTATGAGCAGTTCTTC
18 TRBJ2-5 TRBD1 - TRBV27 CASSSPGQGKGYQETQYF TGTGCCAGCAGTTCCCCCGGACAGGGGAAGGGGTACCAAGAGACCCAGTACTTC
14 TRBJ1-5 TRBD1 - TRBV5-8 CASSPGGTDQPQHF TGTGCCAGCAGCCCAGGGGGGACGGATCAGCCCCAGCATTTT
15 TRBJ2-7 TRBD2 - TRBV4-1 CASSLIFGLAGEQYF TGCGCCAGCAGCCTGATCTTCGGACTAGCGGGGGAGCAGTACTTC
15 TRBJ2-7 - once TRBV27 CASSLYPGSYREQYF TGTGCCAGCAGTTTATACCCAGGGTCTTATCGCGAGCAGTACTTC
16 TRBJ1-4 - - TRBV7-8 CASSLVGGGTNEKLFF TGTGCCAGCAGCTTAGTTGGGGGTGGAACTAATGAAAAACTGTTTTTT
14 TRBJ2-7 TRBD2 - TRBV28 CASSYPSGRVEQYF TGTGCCAGCAGTTATCCCAGCGGGAGAGTCGAGCAGTACTTC
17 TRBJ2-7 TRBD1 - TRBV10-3 CAISPGQGAPLSYEQYF TGTGCCATCAGTCCCGGACAGGGGGCCCCCCTCTCCTACGAGCAGTACTTC
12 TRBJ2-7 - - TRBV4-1 CASSQGLDEQYF TGCGCCAGCAGCCAGGGGCTTGACGAGCAGTACTTC